This passage covers 2 T cell receptor beta chains from one sample sequenced in a study of blood T cell repertoires in COVID-19. The table came from immunoSEQ multiplex PCR; TCRdb's copy has only in-frame clones and leaves some out. This table holds under 150,000 clones, around 79% found once. The sample was PBMCs or T cells enriched from blood (not recorded which). These receptors came from a woman aged 45-59 years who had recovered from COVID-19.

This chain links TRBV20-1 with TRBJ1-5, with D tentatively TRBD1 (5 bases). The V end was cut by 3 bases, the J end by 0 bases, with 12 bases between. The CDR3 has 15 amino acids. The germline gives CDR1 DFQATT, CDR2 SNEGSKA (reference sequence). CDR3 nucleotide sequence: TGCAGTGCTAGTTCAGGGCTCTATAGCAATCAGCCCCAGCATTTT. It encodes CSASSGLYSNQPQHF.

The chain couples TRBV28 to TRBJ2-7, with TRBD2 matching over 11 bases. This CDR3 has 15 amino acids. Trimming at V came to 6 bases and at J to 3 bases, leaving 7 bases not matched to a gene. Germline CDR1 reads MDHEN; CDR2 reads SYDVKM. CDR3 sequence reads: CASRLTSGSSYEQYF. The CDR3 nucleotides read TGTGCCAGCAGACTTACTAGCGGGAGTAGCTACGAGCAGTACTTC.